These T cell receptor beta chains were read from a single sample in a study of pediatric ulcerative colitis. Profiled with immunoSEQ multiplex PCR; TCRdb holds only in-frame clones, not every one. This table holds tens of thousands of clones, 75% to 90% found once. The sample comprised blood. The source is a boy between 10 and 17 years old who was a control in a study of pediatric ulcerative colitis. CDR3s include the opening cysteine and the closing phenylalanine or tryptophan. A D gene is named only where the DNA matches it firmly. The size field is filled for only some rows; it gives once, few, many or a size class.

size: .; D: .; J: TRBJ1-1; V: TRBV5-8; DNA: TGTGCCAGCAGCACTGGACAGTTTCTGGGGAACACTGAAGCTTTCTTT; CDR3: CASSTGQFLGNTEAFF
size: .; D: .; J: TRBJ2-3; V: TRBV20-1; DNA: TGCAGTGGGGAGAGCACAGATACGCAGTATTTT; CDR3: CSGESTDTQYF
size: once; D: .; J: TRBJ2-3; V: TRBV5-1; DNA: TGCGCCAGCAGCTTGGCTAATTGGGGCACGACAGATACGCAGTATTTT; CDR3: CASSLANWGTTDTQYF
size: .; D: TRBD2; J: TRBJ2-7; V: TRBV29-1; DNA: TGCAGCGTTGAAAGCGGGACTAGCGGTACCTACGAGCAGTACTTC; CDR3: CSVESGTSGTYEQYF
size: once; D: .; J: TRBJ2-3; V: TRBV6-4; DNA: TGTGCCAGCAGTGACGAAGAGACAGATACGCAGTATTTT; CDR3: CASSDEETDTQYF
size: .; D: TRBD2; J: TRBJ2-1; V: TRBV25-1; DNA: TGTGCCAGCAAAAAGAATCCGGGACTAGCGGGAGAGGAGCAGTTCTTC; CDR3: CASKKNPGLAGEEQFF
size: .; D: .; J: TRBJ2-7; V: TRBV18; DNA: TGTGCCAGCTCACCAGCAGCCTCGGGCTACGAGCAGTACTTC; CDR3: CASSPAASGYEQYF
size: few; D: TRBD1; J: TRBJ1-6; V: TRBV14; DNA: TGTGCCAGCAGCCAAGAAGGTAGGGGGCTGAATTCACCCCTCCACTTT; CDR3: CASSQEGRGLNSPLHF
size: .; D: TRBD1; J: TRBJ1-2; V: TRBV30; DNA: TGTGCCTGGAGTGAACAGGGGACCTATGGCTACACCTTC; CDR3: CAWSEQGTYGYTF
size: .; D: TRBD1; J: TRBJ1-4; V: TRBV5-1; DNA: TGCGCCAGCAGCCCACAGGGGTCGGGGGAAAAACTGTTTTTT; CDR3: CASSPQGSGEKLFF
size: .; D: .; J: TRBJ2-2; V: TRBV27; DNA: TGTGCCAGCAGTTTCACAAAGGCAGCGAACACCGGGGAGCTGTTTTTT; CDR3: CASSFTKAANTGELFF
size: .; D: TRBD1; J: TRBJ2-7; V: TRBV28; DNA: TGTGCCAGCAGTACCGGTCAGGGGGCCCCCTACGAGCAGTACTTC; CDR3: CASSTGQGAPYEQYF
size: .; D: .; J: TRBJ2-7; V: TRBV21-1; DNA: TGTGCCAGCAGCAAAGCGCCCGGAGGGACATCGTCCTACGAGCAGTACTTC; CDR3: CASSKAPGGTSSYEQYF
size: .; D: .; J: TRBJ1-2; V: TRBV5-1; DNA: TGCGCCAGCAGCTTGGGAGGGGCGCGTAATGGCTACACCTTC; CDR3: CASSLGGARNGYTF
size: .; D: TRBD2; J: TRBJ2-1; V: TRBV7-3; DNA: TGTGCCAGCAGCCCCGGGACTAACAATGAGCAGTTCTTC; CDR3: CASSPGTNNEQFF
size: .; D: .; J: TRBJ1-1; V: TRBV7-9; DNA: TGTGCCAGCAGCTTTAGCCACACTGAAGCTTTCTTT; CDR3: CASSFSHTEAFF
size: .; D: .; J: TRBJ1-3; V: TRBV14; DNA: TGTGCCAGCAGTCAGCAGGGGCTGTCTGGAAACACCATATATTTT; CDR3: CASSQQGLSGNTIYF
size: .; D: TRBD2; J: TRBJ2-3; V: TRBV5-4; DNA: TGTGCCAGCAGCTTGAAATCGCGGGAGTTTGGAGATACGCAGTATTTT; CDR3: CASSLKSREFGDTQYF
size: .; D: .; J: TRBJ1-2; V: TRBV29-1; DNA: TGCAGCGCCCCGTTCGTTGGAGATGGCTACACCTTC; CDR3: CSAPFVGDGYTF
size: .; D: .; J: TRBJ2-3; V: TRBV19; DNA: TGTGCCAGTAGTATGGAAGGGTTTAGCTTGGTGGATACGCAGTATTTT; CDR3: CASSMEGFSLVDTQYF
size: .; D: .; J: TRBJ2-7; V: TRBV6-5; DNA: TGTGCCAGCAGTTACTCGCTTCTTGGCGAGCAGTACTTC; CDR3: CASSYSLLGEQYF
size: .; D: TRBD1; J: TRBJ2-2; V: TRBV4-3; DNA: TGCGCCAGCAGTCTAAGACCGCAGACAGGGGCTTTGGGGGAGCTGTTTTTT; CDR3: CASSLRPQTGALGELFF
size: .; D: .; J: TRBJ1-2; V: TRBV28; DNA: TGTGCCAGCAGTTTAGGGACCGGGGCCCCCCGCGGCTACACCTTC; CDR3: CASSLGTGAPRGYTF
size: .; D: .; J: TRBJ2-1; V: TRBV7-7; DNA: TGTGCTAGCAGCCCGGTTGTCGGGGGCGCCTCCTACAATGAGCAGTTCTTC; CDR3: CASSPVVGGASYNEQFF
size: .; D: .; J: TRBJ2-3; V: TRBV9; DNA: TGTGCCAGCAGCGTCGGGACTTACTGGATTGGCACAGATACGCAGTATTTT; CDR3: CASSVGTYWIGTDTQYF
size: .; D: TRBD1; J: TRBJ1-4; V: TRBV6-1; DNA: TGTGCCAGCATACACAGGGGCTCCTTAGATGAAAAACTGTTTTTT; CDR3: CASIHRGSLDEKLFF
size: .; D: .; J: TRBJ2-6; V: TRBV28; DNA: TGTGCCAGCAGTTTTTGGGGGGGGCCTGGGGCCAACGTCCTGACTTTC; CDR3: CASSFWGGPGANVLTF
size: few; D: .; J: TRBJ1-2; V: TRBV7-2; DNA: TGTGCCAGCAGCCCAATCGGGGACTATGGCTACACCTTC; CDR3: CASSPIGDYGYTF
size: .; D: TRBD2; J: TRBJ2-1; V: TRBV18; DNA: TGTGCCAGCTCACCTGGACTAGACAACAATGAGCAGTTCTTC; CDR3: CASSPGLDNNEQFF
size: .; D: TRBD2; J: TRBJ2-3; V: TRBV11-1; DNA: TGTGCCAGCAGCTTAGAGCGAGCGGGATCAGATACGCAGTATTTT; CDR3: CASSLERAGSDTQYF
size: .; D: .; J: TRBJ1-2; V: TRBV19; DNA: TGTGCCAGTAGTTCACTTATAGGACGGCCCGCGGATGGCTACACCTTC; CDR3: CASSSLIGRPADGYTF
size: .; D: TRBD2; J: TRBJ2-7; V: TRBV5-1; DNA: TGCGCCAGCAGCTTTCTAGCGGGGAGCTCCTACGAGCAGTACTTC; CDR3: CASSFLAGSSYEQYF
size: .; D: .; J: TRBJ2-3; V: TRBV14; DNA: TGTGCCAGCAGCCCGAGGGTGGCAGGAACGCAGTATTTT; CDR3: CASSPRVAGTQYF
size: few; D: .; J: TRBJ2-1; V: TRBV14; DNA: TGTGCCAGCAGCCAGCGGTACGGCAGATACAATGAGCAGTTCTTC; CDR3: CASSQRYGRYNEQFF
size: .; D: TRBD1; J: TRBJ2-3; V: TRBV19; DNA: TGTGCCAGTAGTACTTTCCCGGGACAGACAGATACGCAGTATTTT; CDR3: CASSTFPGQTDTQYF
size: .; D: TRBD1; J: TRBJ1-5; V: TRBV28; DNA: TGTGCCAGTAATTCCGGGACAGGGGGCCGGGGGCACCATCAGCCCCAGCATTTT; CDR3: CASNSGTGGRGHHQPQHF
size: .; D: .; J: TRBJ2-2; V: TRBV28; DNA: TGTGCCAGCAGCCTGGCGGGGACAAAGAACACCGGGGAGCTGTTTTTT; CDR3: CASSLAGTKNTGELFF
size: .; D: TRBD1; J: TRBJ1-1; V: TRBV5-6; DNA: TGTGCCAGCAGCACGCAGGGGGAAACGTACACTGAAGCTTTCTTT; CDR3: CASSTQGETYTEAFF
size: once; D: .; J: TRBJ2-7; V: TRBV19; DNA: TGTGCCACCCGGTTGGACGCAGGAACCTACGAGCAGTACTTC; CDR3: CATRLDAGTYEQYF
size: .; D: .; J: TRBJ1-6; V: TRBV4-3; DNA: TGCGCCAGCAGCCAAGAGATCGGCAGTCCCAATTCACCCCTCCACTTT; CDR3: CASSQEIGSPNSPLHF
size: .; D: TRBD1; J: TRBJ2-7; V: TRBV5-1; DNA: TGCGCCAGCAGCTTGGTCAGGGGGACCTACGAGCAGTACTTC; CDR3: CASSLVRGTYEQYF
size: .; D: .; J: TRBJ2-6; V: TRBV19; DNA: TGTGCCAGTAGTATAGCCAGGGCCGGGGCCAACGTCCTGACTTTC; CDR3: CASSIARAGANVLTF
size: .; D: TRBD1; J: TRBJ1-2; V: TRBV7-3; DNA: TGTGCCAGCAGCTTAACCGGGACAGGCTATGGCTACACCTTC; CDR3: CASSLTGTGYGYTF
size: .; D: TRBD2; J: TRBJ2-7; V: TRBV5-1; DNA: TGCGCCAGCAGCCCCTGGGTATTCGTGAGCGGGGCCTCTCCCGCCCACGAGCAGTACTTC; CDR3: CASSPWVFVSGASPAHEQYF
size: .; D: .; J: TRBJ1-2; V: TRBV7-6; DNA: TGTGCCAGCAGCTTACTGGGGTATGGCTACACCTTC; CDR3: CASSLLGYGYTF
size: .; D: TRBD2; J: TRBJ2-7; V: TRBV18; DNA: TGTGCCAGCTCACCCGGGACTAGCGGGACCCCCTACGAGCAGTACTTC; CDR3: CASSPGTSGTPYEQYF
size: .; D: .; J: TRBJ1-1; V: TRBV7-9; DNA: TGTGCCAGCAGTGGGTATAGGAACACTGAAGCTTTCTTT; CDR3: CASSGYRNTEAFF
size: .; D: .; J: TRBJ2-7; V: TRBV11-2; DNA: TGTGCCAGCAGGGGACTCGTACGGGAATCGGGGTACTTC; CDR3: CASRGLVRESGYF
size: .; D: TRBD1; J: TRBJ2-7; V: TRBV10-3; DNA: TGTGCCATCAGAAGACAGGGGGCGGTGGGATTGGGCTACGAGCAGTACTTC; CDR3: CAIRRQGAVGLGYEQYF
size: .; D: TRBD1; J: TRBJ2-7; V: TRBV18; DNA: TGTGCCAGCTCAGACGGGACAGGGGGCGCCTACGAGCAGTACTTC; CDR3: CASSDGTGGAYEQYF
size: .; D: TRBD1; J: TRBJ2-3; V: TRBV27; DNA: TGTGCCAGCAGCCTGACAGGGATTGCAACAGATACGCAGTATTTT; CDR3: CASSLTGIATDTQYF
size: .; D: .; J: TRBJ1-5; V: TRBV18; DNA: TGTGCCAGCTCACCAAGCACAGCTATCAAAGGGGATAACAATCAGCCCCAGCATTTT; CDR3: CASSPSTAIKGDNNQPQHF
size: .; D: .; J: TRBJ1-2; V: TRBV20-1; DNA: TGCAGTGCCCCGGGTGGCTACACCTTC; CDR3: CSAPGGYTF
size: .; D: .; J: TRBJ2-6; V: TRBV12-5; DNA: TGTGCTAGTACTGATTCTGGGGCCAACGTCCTGACTTTC; CDR3: CASTDSGANVLTF